A single sample gave rise to the 18 T cell receptor beta chains below, sequenced in a study of cytomegalovirus exposure and HLA in healthy donors (dated by TCRdb to the late 2010s). The library was obtained by the immunoSEQ multiplex PCR assay. For the multiplex PCR, a mixture combining 60 forward primers for TCR Vbeta segments and 13 reverse primers for TCR Jbeta segments was used. TCRdb's version of the immuneACCESS table is confined to in-frame rearrangements and falls short of the full clone set. An unresolved V gene accounts for under half of the shortfall where checked; the remainder is of unknown origin. This sample lists some 100,000 clones; more than 60% were detected once. The ten largest clones capture less than 5% of the sample. The source material was PBMCs. The receptors were gathered from a woman aged 18-30 years in good health and CMV-seropositive.

The chain links TRBV5-1 to TRBJ1-4, with D tentatively TRBD1 (5 bases). Germline CDR1 reads SGHRS; CDR2 reads YFSETQ. The CDR3 runs 15 residues. The V end lost 4 bases, the J end lost 5 bases, and 15 bases lay between the germline ends. The CDR3 DNA reads TGCGCCAGCAGCGGGGCGGGGACCCTGAATGAAAAACTGTTTTTT. Its translation: CASSGAGTLNEKLFF.

Only a few counts were recorded for this clone. This sequence joins TRBV30 and TRBJ1-1; maybe TRBD1 (6 bases). This CDR3 comprises 16 residues. V was shortened by 4 bases and J by 0 bases, with 18 bases between the two germline ends. In germline, CDR1 is GTSNPN, CDR2 SVGIG (reference sequence). This CDR3 is CAWIRWGRGMNTEAFF. The CDR3 region has the DNA TGTGCCTGGATCCGATGGGGAAGGGGGATGAACACTGAAGCTTTCTTT.

The chain combines TRBV7-8 with TRBJ2-7; 13 nucleotides agree with TRBD2. J lost 1 base, V lost 5 bases, and 14 bases had no gene match. Germline CDR1 reads SGHVS; CDR2 reads FQNEAQ. CDR3 length equals 19 residues. The chain's CDR3 is CASSHRGRLAGGGSYEQYF. CDR3 nucleotide sequence: TGTGCCAGCAGCCACAGGGGGCGACTAGCGGGAGGAGGATCCTACGAGCAGTACTTC.

The genes are TRBV7-9 and TRBJ2-3; D is ambiguous. The CDR3 totals 14 residues. Between the trimmed V and J ends, which lost 3 bases and 0 bases, there was a span of 7 bases. CDR1 is SEHNR and CDR2 is FQNEAQ in the germline V gene (reference sequence). The CDR3 DNA reads TGTGCCAGCAGCTTTGAGGCTAGCACAGATACGCAGTATTTT. Amino acids: CASSFEASTDTQYF.

V usage is TRBV13 and J usage is TRBJ2-2; 8 nucleotides line up with TRBD1. The CDR3 covers 16 residues. The germline CDR1 and CDR2 sequences are PRHDT and FYEKMQ (reference sequence). With 5 bases clipped from V and 5 bases from J, the junction kept 10 bases outside the gene matches. CDR3 in amino acids: CASSTWQGALTGELFF. The CDR3 DNA follows: TGTGCCAGCAGCACCTGGCAGGGGGCGCTAACCGGGGAGCTGTTTTTT. The full variable domain, in which reference TRBV13 and TRBJ2-2 provide the parts outside the CDR3, is AAGVIQSPRHLIKEKRETATLKCYPIPRHDTVYWYQQGPGQDPQFLISFYEKMQSDKGSIPDRFSAQQFSDYHSELNMSSLELGDSALYFCASSTWQGALTGELFFGEGSRLTVL.

V usage is TRBV7-8 and J usage is TRBJ2-2; TRBD1 matches at 8 bases. There are 17 residues in the CDR3. Germline-derived CDR1 and CDR2 are SGHVS and FQNEAQ. J was trimmed by 2 bases and V by 5 bases; bases with no gene match: 10. DNA of the CDR3: TGTGCCAGCAGCCAAACCGCCGGGACAGGCAACACCGGGGAGCTGTTTTTT. Its translation is CASSQTAGTGNTGELFF.

The chain carries TRBV28 and TRBJ2-5, with 8 bases matching TRBD2. The end of the DNA is better explained by TRBJ2-7, so the J call may be wrong. Per the germline V gene, CDR1 is MDHEN and CDR2 is SYDVKM. The CDR3 runs 18 residues. Written as DNA, the CDR3 is TGTGCCAGCAGTTTAGGGTCTAGTTTCCCGGGACTAGTCTACGAGCAGTACTTC. Protein: CASSLGSSFPGLVYEQYF.

J is TRBJ2-5 and V is TRBV30, with D possibly matching TRBD2 (6 bases). CDR1 GTSNPN and CDR2 SVGIG come from the germline V gene (reference sequence). The CDR3 covers 14 residues. Trimming stripped 3 bases from V and 0 bases from J, with 11 bases between. As DNA, the CDR3 is TGTGCCTGGAGGCCCCTAGCGAACCAAGAGACCCAGTACTTC. Its translation is CAWRPLANQETQYF.

V usage is TRBV4-3 and J usage is TRBJ2-3, with 14 bases lining up with TRBD2. The length of the CDR3 is 17 residues. Germline V gives CDR1 LGHNA, CDR2 YSLEER. The junction had 6 bases not matched to a gene; V was cut back by 0 bases and J by 7 bases. CDR3 sequence: CASSQDLGTSGRNTQYF. DNA for the CDR3: TGCGCCAGCAGCCAAGATCTCGGGACTAGCGGGAGAAATACGCAGTATTTT.

The chain joins TRBV27 to TRBJ1-1; 9 nucleotides align to TRBD1. V lost 6 bases and J lost 4; bases outside the gene matches: 6. CDR1 is MNHEY and CDR2 is SMNVEV in the germline V gene (reference sequence). The CDR3 loop spans 14 amino acids. The CDR3 DNA is TGTGCCAGCAGATATAGGACAGGGGTCACTGAAGCTTTCTTT. It is translated as CASRYRTGVTEAFF.

V usage is TRBV4-3 and J usage is TRBJ1-1; D ambiguous. V lost 1 base, J lost 7 bases, and 7 bases lay in between. The CDR3 is 12 residues long. CDR1 LGHNA and CDR2 YSLEER come from the germline V gene. The CDR3 reads CASSQAGGEAFF. DNA for the CDR3: TGCGCCAGCAGCCAAGCAGGAGGTGAAGCTTTCTTT.

The chain recombines TRBV4-2 with TRBJ2-7, with 8 nucleotides matching TRBD1. Germline trimming cut 1 base from V and 2 bases from J; bases unmatched to any gene: 7. Per the germline V gene, CDR1 is LGHNA and CDR2 is YNFKEQ. This CDR3 comprises 16 residues. In DNA, the CDR3 is TGTGCCAGCAGCCAAGGCCGGGACAGGATCACCTACGAGCAGTACTTC. This codes for CASSQGRDRITYEQYF.

This chain links TRBV7-8 with TRBJ2-2; 8 nucleotides align to TRBD2. Per germline, CDR1 SGHVS and CDR2 FQNEAQ. Unmatched junction bases numbered 11, after V lost 5 bases and J lost 3 bases. There are 17 residues in the CDR3. In DNA, the CDR3 is TGTGCCAGCAGCCCGGTAAGACTAGCGAGTGACACCGGGGAGCTGTTTTTT. Amino acids: CASSPVRLASDTGELFF.

This clone was counted between two and nine times. The chain joins TRBV7-2 to TRBJ1-1; TRBD1 aligns across 9 bases. With 6 bases clipped from V and 7 bases from J, the junction kept 6 bases outside the gene matches. The length of the CDR3 is 13 residues. Germline V gives CDR1 SGHTA, CDR2 FQGNSA. CDR3 bases: TGTGCCAGCAGGGGTACAGGGGGCTATGAAGCTTTCTTT. Translating it yields CASRGTGGYEAFF.

The rearrangement uses TRBV6-5 and TRBJ1-1; D ambiguous. V was cut by 1 base and J by 2 bases, with 8 bases left in between. In germline, CDR1 is MNHEY, CDR2 SVGAGI. The CDR3 consists of 14 residues. CDR3 in DNA: TGTGCCAGCAGTTACTTGGGCAGCAACACTGAAGCTTTCTTT. Translating it yields CASSYLGSNTEAFF.

Only a few counts were recorded for this clone. The chain couples TRBV6-5 to TRBJ1-1, with D possibly TRBD1 on 6 matching bases. The CDR3 is made up of 15 amino acids. V lost 7 bases, J lost 0 bases, and 15 bases lay in between. Germline lookup yields CDR1 MNHEY and CDR2 SVGAGI. The CDR3 region has the DNA TGTGCCAGCAAACGGACAGCCCTGATGAACACTGAAGCTTTCTTT. It encodes CASKRTALMNTEAFF.

J is TRBJ2-6 and V is TRBV28; the match to TRBD1 covers 8 bases. From germline, CDR1 is MDHEN and CDR2 SYDVKM. V trimming: 8 bases; J trimming: 1 base; junction bases outside the gene matches: 13. This CDR3 is built from 18 residues. The CDR3 here is CASDPGAGGVSGANVLTF. The CDR3 DNA sequence: TGTGCCAGCGACCCCGGGGCAGGGGGCGTGTCTGGGGCCAACGTCCTGACTTTC.

V usage is TRBV27 and J usage is TRBJ2-7; weak D call: TRBD2 (5 bases). This CDR3 has 15 residues. CDR1 and CDR2 from the germline V gene are MNHEY and SMNVEV (reference sequence). Trimming stripped 5 bases from V and 2 bases from J, with 16 bases between. The CDR3 DNA is TGTGCCAGCAGTCCTTTGTTCCGGGGTACCTACGAGCAGTACTTC. It yields the protein CASSPLFRGTYEQYF.